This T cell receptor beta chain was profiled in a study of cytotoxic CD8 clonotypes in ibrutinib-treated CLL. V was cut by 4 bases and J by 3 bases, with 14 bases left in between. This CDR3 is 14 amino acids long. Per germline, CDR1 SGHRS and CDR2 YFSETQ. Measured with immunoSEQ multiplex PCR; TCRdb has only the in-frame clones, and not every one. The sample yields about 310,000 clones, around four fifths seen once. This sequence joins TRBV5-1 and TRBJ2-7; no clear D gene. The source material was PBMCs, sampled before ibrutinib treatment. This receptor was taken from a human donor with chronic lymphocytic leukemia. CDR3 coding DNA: TGCGCCAGCAGCCCTGAGGCTATAGGCTACGAGCAGTACTTC. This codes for CASSPEAIGYEQYF. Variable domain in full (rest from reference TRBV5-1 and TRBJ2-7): KAGVTQTPRYLIKTRGQQVTLSCSPISGHRSVSWYQQTPGQGLQFLFEYFSETQRNKGNFPGRFSGRQFSNSRSEMNVSTLELGDSALYLCASSPEAIGYEQYFGPGTRLTVT.